The TCR beta chain described here comes from a study of T cells in Graves' hyperthyroidism and ophthalmopathy. Study-level points and caveats: Median prediction lead before ophthalmopathy onset was 6.5 to 7 months with the model.

The V gene's germline CDR1 is LNHDA and CDR2 SQIVND (reference sequence). This CDR3 region has 14 residues. V lost 7 bases and J 0 bases, leaving 10 bases between the germline ends. The source material, RNA transcripts, was used to amplify TCR beta CDR3 regions. The HTBI primer set was used in a first-round RT-PCR of the TCR CDR3. TCRdb itself ran the multiplex PCR reads through MiXCR, one entry per CDR3 protein. Here the sample spans roughly 380,000 distinct CDR3 sequences, approximately 13% being singletons. In its sample, this clonotype was seen a few times. Its antigen is currently unknown. Thyroid ultrasound, orbital computed tomography, clinical symptoms, and serum thyroxine and TRAb underpinned diagnoses. The source of the PBMCs was approximately 9.5 ml of fresh peripheral blood.

The sequenced sample was blood. This TCR was recovered from a woman aged 55-69 years with Graves' hyperthyroidism. V is TRBV19 and J is TRBJ2-1; D is possibly TRBD1 (5 bases). The CDR3 reads CASKRQYSYNEQFF. CDR3 nucleotide sequence: TGTGCCAGTAAAAGACAGTACTCCTACAATGAGCAGTTCTTC.